The rows below give T cell receptor beta chains drawn from one sample of a study of blood T cell repertoires in COVID-19. Clones were read by immunoSEQ multiplex PCR, and TCRdb kept only the in-frame ones, dropping some. Of about 220,000 clones listed, approximately 83% are singletons. The specimen was PBMCs or T cells enriched from blood (not recorded which). The receptors were gathered from a woman in her 50s who had been exposed to COVID-19. CDR3s leave out the opening cysteine and the closing phenylalanine or tryptophan. The D gene is left open where the match is weak. Clone size appears in some rows only: once, few, many, or a class for an expanded clone.

TRBV12-5,TRBJ1-5,NA,few,ASARAGNQPQH
TRBV6-2/TRBV6-3,TRBJ2-5,TRBD2,few,ASSQRGAGGSSETQY
TRBV29-1,TRBJ1-2,NA,NA,SVGEGFYGYT
TRBV5-8,TRBJ2-7,TRBD1,NA,ASNILGTASSYEQY
TRBV15,TRBJ1-1,NA,NA,ATSFGGQNTEAF
TRBV2,TRBJ2-3,NA,NA,ASSGAGQATDTQY
TRBV15,TRBJ1-1,TRBD1,NA,ATSRDSRTEAF
TRBV12-3/TRBV12-4,TRBJ1-1,TRBD1,NA,ASSLRTGRAF
TRBV12-5,TRBJ2-3,TRBD2,NA,ASGGDYDTQY
TRBV5-6,TRBJ1-2,NA,NA,ASSLVGGVGYGYT
TRBV6-1,TRBJ1-5,NA,NA,ASSESQGLHQPQH
TRBV24-1,TRBJ2-1,TRBD1,NA,ATSDAPGQGRSEQF
TRBV11-1,TRBJ2-7,TRBD1,NA,ASSSGQGTEQY
TRBV11-2,TRBJ2-5,NA,once,ASSFGATQQETQY
TRBV28,TRBJ1-2,TRBD1,few,ASSSTDRGYGYT
TRBV19,TRBJ2-1,TRBD1,NA,ASSRDRTHEQF
TRBV5-6,TRBJ1-1,NA,NA,ASSLWVQISAEAF
TRBV2,TRBJ2-7,TRBD1,few,ASRGTGTGYEQY
TRBV9,TRBJ2-1,TRBD1,NA,ASSGGQRVDEQF
TRBV7-9,TRBJ1-2,NA,NA,ASSPESNYGYT
TRBV2,TRBJ2-3,TRBD2,NA,ANMGSGDTQY
TRBV5-4,TRBJ1-1,NA,NA,AIRSGGRNTEAF
TRBV21-1,TRBJ1-5,NA,NA,ASSKAQGCQPQH
TRBV28,TRBJ2-2,NA,NA,ASSSKGHNTGELF
TRBV7-2,TRBJ1-5,NA,NA,ASSSGEGRPQH
TRBV19,TRBJ2-1,TRBD1,few,ASSVKGQAYNEQF
TRBV7-8,TRBJ2-1,NA,NA,ASSPDPGVNEQF